A selection of T cell receptor beta chains follows, all from one sample in a study of human T cells and chemical hapten exposure. TCRdb fed the RACE reads into MiXCR, producing one record per CDR3 protein. The data hold 150,000 to 200,000 distinct CDR3 sequences, with 14% observed a single time. This specimen consisted of whole blood, obtained in connection with sensitization to the hapten diphenylcyclopropenone (DPC). The source of these receptors is a woman aged 25-40 years with alopecia areata. Some clones in this sample may be carry-over from other donors' samples. Both conserved end residues are part of each CDR3. D genes are given only for firm matches. The listing skips clone size in some rows; elsewhere it reads once, few, many or a size class.

v_call	clone_size	d_call	j_call	cdr3_aa	cdr3_nt
TRBV4-3	few	-	TRBJ2-5	CASSQGIRNQETQYF	TGCGCCAGCAGCCAAGGTATCCGTAACCAAGAGACCCAGTACTTC
TRBV27	few	TRBD1	TRBJ2-7	CASSPSTGTGGPSSYEQYF	TGTGCCAGCAGTCCTAGCACCGGGACAGGGGGGCCGAGCTCCTACGAGCAGTACTTC
TRBV30	-	-	TRBJ1-1	CAWSVPGISTEAFF	TGTGCCTGGAGTGTACCGGGTATAAGCACTGAAGCTTTCTTT
TRBV29-1	-	-	TRBJ2-3	CSVDGGASTDTQYF	TGCAGCGTTGATGGCGGGGCCAGCACAGATACGCAGTATTTT
TRBV6-4	-	-	TRBJ2-3	CASNFARGPNQQYF	TGTGCCAGCAATTTCGCCAGGGGTCCAAACCAGCAGTATTTT
TRBV27	-	TRBD1	TRBJ1-2	CASSVTGVNYGYTF	TGTGCCAGCAGTGTCACAGGGGTTAACTATGGCTACACCTTC
TRBV28	-	-	TRBJ2-7	CASTLVDEQYF	TGTGCCAGCACTCTTGTGGACGAGCAGTACTTC
TRBV18	many	TRBD2	TRBJ2-1	CASSPAGGPYNEQFF	TGTGCCAGCTCACCAGCGGGGGGGCCCTACAATGAGCAGTTCTTC
TRBV23-1	-	-	TRBJ2-3	CASSQEGSTDTQYF	TGCGCCAGCAGTCAAGAGGGAAGCACAGATACGCAGTATTTT
TRBV5-6	few	TRBD2	TRBJ2-7	CASSQGLAGPYEQYF	TGTGCCAGCAGCCAGGGACTAGCGGGCCCCTACGAGCAGTACTTC
TRBV7-6	-	TRBD1	TRBJ2-6	CASSPTGGTGANVLTF	TGTGCCAGCAGCCCGACAGGGGGCACGGGGGCCAACGTCCTGACTTTC